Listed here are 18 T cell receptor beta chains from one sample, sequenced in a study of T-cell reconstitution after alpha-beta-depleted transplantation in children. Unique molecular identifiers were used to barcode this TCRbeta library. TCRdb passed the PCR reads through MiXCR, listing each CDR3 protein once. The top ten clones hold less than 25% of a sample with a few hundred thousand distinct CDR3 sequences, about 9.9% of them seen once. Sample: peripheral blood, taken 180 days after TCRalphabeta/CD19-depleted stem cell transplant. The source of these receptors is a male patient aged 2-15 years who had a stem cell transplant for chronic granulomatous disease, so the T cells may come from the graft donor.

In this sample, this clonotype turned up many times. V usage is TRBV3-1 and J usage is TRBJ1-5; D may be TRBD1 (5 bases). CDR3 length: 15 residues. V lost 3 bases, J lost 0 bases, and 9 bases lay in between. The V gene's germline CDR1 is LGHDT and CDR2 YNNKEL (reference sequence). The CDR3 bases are TGTGCCAGCAGCCAGGGACGGAATAGCAATCAGCCCCAGCATTTT. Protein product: CASSQGRNSNQPQHF.

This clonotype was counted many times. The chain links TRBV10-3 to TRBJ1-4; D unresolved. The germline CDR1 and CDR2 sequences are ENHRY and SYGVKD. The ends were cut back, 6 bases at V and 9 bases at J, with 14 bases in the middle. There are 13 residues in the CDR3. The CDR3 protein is CAIRDAKIQKLFF. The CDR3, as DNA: TGTGCCATCAGGGATGCAAAAATTCAAAAACTGTTTTTT.

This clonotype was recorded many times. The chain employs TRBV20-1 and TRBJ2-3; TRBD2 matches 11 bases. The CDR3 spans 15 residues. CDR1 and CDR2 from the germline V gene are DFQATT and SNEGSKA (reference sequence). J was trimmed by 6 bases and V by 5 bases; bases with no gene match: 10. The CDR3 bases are TGCAGTGCTTTATCCGGGACTAGCGGATCGGATACGCAGTATTTT. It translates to CSALSGTSGSDTQYF.

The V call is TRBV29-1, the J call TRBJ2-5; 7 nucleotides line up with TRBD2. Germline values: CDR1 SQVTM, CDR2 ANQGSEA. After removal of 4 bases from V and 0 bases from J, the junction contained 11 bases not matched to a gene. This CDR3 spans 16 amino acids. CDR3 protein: CSVGGVSGTYQETQYF. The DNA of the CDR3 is TGCAGCGTTGGAGGGGTAAGCGGGACCTACCAAGAGACCCAGTACTTC. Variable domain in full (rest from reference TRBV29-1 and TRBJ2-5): SAVISQKPSRDICQRGTSLTIQCQVDSQVTMMFWYRQQPGQSLTLIATANQGSEATYESGFVIDKFPISRPNLTFSTLTVSNMSPEDSSIYLCSVGGVSGTYQETQYFGPGTRLLVL.

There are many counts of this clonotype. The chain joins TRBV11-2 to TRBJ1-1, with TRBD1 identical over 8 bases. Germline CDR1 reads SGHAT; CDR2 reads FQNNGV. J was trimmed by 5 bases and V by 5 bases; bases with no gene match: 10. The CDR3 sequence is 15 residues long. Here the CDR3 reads CASSPLRGRRTEAFF. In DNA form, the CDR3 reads TGTGCCAGCAGCCCCCTCAGGGGGCGCCGGACTGAAGCTTTCTTT.

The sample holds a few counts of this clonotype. CDR3: CASMGTGGENTGELFF. The CDR3 DNA reads TGTGCCAGCATGGGAACAGGGGGCGAGAACACCGGGGAGCTGTTTTTT. The genes are TRBV25-1 and TRBJ2-2; 9 bases are a match to TRBD1. The CDR3 is 16 amino acids. J gave up 1 base and V 7 bases, and 7 bases lay outside the gene matches. Germline CDR1 reads MGHDK; CDR2 reads SYGVNS.

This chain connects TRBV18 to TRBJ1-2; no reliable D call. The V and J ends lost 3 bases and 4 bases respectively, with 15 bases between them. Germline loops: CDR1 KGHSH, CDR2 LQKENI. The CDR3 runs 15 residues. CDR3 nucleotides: TGTGCCAGCTCACCGGACCCTCCGCCCACCTATGGCTACACCTTC. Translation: CASSPDPPPTYGYTF.

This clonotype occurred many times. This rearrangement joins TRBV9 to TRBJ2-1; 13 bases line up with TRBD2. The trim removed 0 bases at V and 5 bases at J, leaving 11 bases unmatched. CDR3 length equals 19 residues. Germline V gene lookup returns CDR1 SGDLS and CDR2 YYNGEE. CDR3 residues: CASSVATRGLAGTDNEQFF. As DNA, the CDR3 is TGTGCCAGCAGCGTAGCTACGAGGGGACTAGCGGGAACCGACAATGAGCAGTTCTTC.

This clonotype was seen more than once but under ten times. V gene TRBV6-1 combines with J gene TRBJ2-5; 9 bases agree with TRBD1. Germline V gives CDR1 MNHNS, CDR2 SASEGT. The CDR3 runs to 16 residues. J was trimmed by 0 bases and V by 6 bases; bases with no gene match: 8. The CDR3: CASRPLGDRDQETQYF. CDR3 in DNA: TGTGCCAGCAGACCCCTGGGGGACAGGGACCAAGAGACCCAGTACTTC.

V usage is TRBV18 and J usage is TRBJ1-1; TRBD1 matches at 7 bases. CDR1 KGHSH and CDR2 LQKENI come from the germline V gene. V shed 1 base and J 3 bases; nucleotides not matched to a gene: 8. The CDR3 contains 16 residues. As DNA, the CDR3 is TGTGCCAGCTCACCACAGCAAGGGGGCTCGGACACTGAAGCTTTCTTT. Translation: CASSPQQGGSDTEAFF. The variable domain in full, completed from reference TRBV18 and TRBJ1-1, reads NAGVMQNPRHLVRRRGQEARLRCSPMKGHSHVYWYRQLPEEGLKFMVYLQKENIIDESGMPKERFSAEFPKEGPSILRIQQVVRGDSAAYFCASSPQQGGSDTEAFFGQGTRLTVV.

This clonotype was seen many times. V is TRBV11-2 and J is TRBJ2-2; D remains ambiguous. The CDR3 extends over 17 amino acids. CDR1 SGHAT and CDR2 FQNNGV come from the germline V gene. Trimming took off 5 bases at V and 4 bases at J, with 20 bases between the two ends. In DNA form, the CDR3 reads TGTGCCAGCAGCCCCCATATCTCCGCACGGGTCACCGGGGAGCTGTTTTTT. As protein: CASSPHISARVTGELFF.

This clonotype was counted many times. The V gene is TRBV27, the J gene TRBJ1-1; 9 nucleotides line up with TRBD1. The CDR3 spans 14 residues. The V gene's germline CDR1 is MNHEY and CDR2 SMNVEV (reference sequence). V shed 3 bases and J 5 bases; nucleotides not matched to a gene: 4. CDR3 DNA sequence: TGTGCCAGCAGTTTCGGACAGGGGCATACTGAAGCTTTCTTT. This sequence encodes CASSFGQGHTEAFF.

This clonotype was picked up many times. This CDR3 is CASSWGTAEAFF. For the CDR3, the DNA is TGCGCCAGCAGCTGGGGGACAGCCGAAGCTTTCTTT. The chain joins TRBV5-1 to TRBJ1-1; 7 bases match TRBD1. This CDR3 has 12 amino acids. CDR1 is SGHRS, CDR2 YFSETQ, per germline. J was trimmed by 8 bases and V by 3 bases; bases with no gene match: 4.

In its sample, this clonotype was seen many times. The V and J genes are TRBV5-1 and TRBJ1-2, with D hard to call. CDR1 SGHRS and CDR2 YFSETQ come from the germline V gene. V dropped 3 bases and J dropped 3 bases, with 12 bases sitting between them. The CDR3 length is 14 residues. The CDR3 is CASSSDLEDYGYTF. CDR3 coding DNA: TGCGCCAGCAGCTCCGATCTGGAAGACTATGGCTACACCTTC.

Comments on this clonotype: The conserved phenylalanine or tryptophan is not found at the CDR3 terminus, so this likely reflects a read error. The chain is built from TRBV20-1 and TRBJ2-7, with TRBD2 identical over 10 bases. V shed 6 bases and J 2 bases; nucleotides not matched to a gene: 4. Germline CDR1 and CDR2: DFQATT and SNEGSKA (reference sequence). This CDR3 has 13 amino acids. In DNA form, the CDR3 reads TGCAGTGCGCGGACTAGCGGCACCTACGAGCAGTACTCC. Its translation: CSARTSGTYEQYS.

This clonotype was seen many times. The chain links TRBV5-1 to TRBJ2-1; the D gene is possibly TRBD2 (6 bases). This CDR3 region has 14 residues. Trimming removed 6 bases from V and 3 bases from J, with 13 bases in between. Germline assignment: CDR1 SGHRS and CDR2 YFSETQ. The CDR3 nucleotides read TGCGCCAGCAAACCGGGAGCATTCTACAATGAGCAGTTCTTC. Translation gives CASKPGAFYNEQFF.

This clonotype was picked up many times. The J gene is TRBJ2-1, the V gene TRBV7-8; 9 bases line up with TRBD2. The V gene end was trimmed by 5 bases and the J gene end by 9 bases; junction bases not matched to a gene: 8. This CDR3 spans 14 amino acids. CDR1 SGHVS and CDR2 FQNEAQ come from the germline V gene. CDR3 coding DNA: TGTGCCAGCAGCACCGGACTAGCGTCCGGTGAGCAGTTCTTC. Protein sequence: CASSTGLASGEQFF.

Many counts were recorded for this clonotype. The chain's CDR3 is CASSEDPPIQFF. For the CDR3, the DNA is TGTGCCAGCAGTGAAGACCCCCCAATCCAGTTCTTC. The chain couples TRBV2 to TRBJ2-1; D gene uncertain. The CDR3 sequence is 12 residues long. Germline V gene sequence: CDR1 SNHLY, CDR2 FYNNEI. Deletions cut 1 base from V and 13 bases from J, with 11 bases between.